This T cell receptor (beta chain) was captured by sequencing in a study of beta chain features in type 1 diabetes. The study's findings and limits: Type 1 diabetes patients showed fewer insertions and more deletions at VDJ junctions.

Isolated RNA was reverse transcribed in full, so expressed TCRB transcripts were sequenced. Sequenced by immunoSEQ multiplex PCR; TCRdb stores in-frame clones only, minus some. The sample shows 860,000 or so clones, 17% of them seen only once. Germline trimming cut 5 bases from V and 5 bases from J; bases unmatched to any gene: 15. This CDR3 contains 17 residues. From germline, CDR1 is SGHRS and CDR2 YFSETQ. This clone was seen only a few times. The antigen remains unidentified. The sample consisted of naive CD4+ T cells from blood. V usage is TRBV5-1 and J usage is TRBJ2-1; 8 bases map to TRBD2. This TCR came from a woman younger than 35 in good health. The CDR3 here is CASRPGGSGIPNNEQFF. The CDR3, as DNA: TGCGCCAGCAGGCCCGGGGGTAGCGGGATACCGAACAATGAGCAGTTCTTC.